A single sample gave rise to the 27 T cell receptor beta chains below, sequenced in a study of cytomegalovirus exposure and HLA in healthy donors. Amplification used 60 Vbeta primers and 13 Jbeta primers. Assay: immunoSEQ multiplex PCR; the TCRdb copy retains only in-frame clones and omits some. The repertoire has about 190,000 clones, roughly three quarters of them found once; the top ten carry less than 2%. The specimen was PBMCs. These receptors originate from a woman younger than 30 in good health and CMV-seronegative.

The chain combines TRBV27 with TRBJ1-6, with unresolved D. The CDR3 runs 15 residues. Trimming pared 5 bases from V and 9 bases from J, leaving 17 bases between. Germline-derived CDR1 and CDR2 are MNHEY and SMNVEV (reference sequence). CDR3 bases: TGTGCCAGCAGTATTGGGCGGGGTAATTCTTCACCCCTCCACTTT. Its translation is CASSIGRGNSSPLHF.

The chain recombines TRBV7-8 with TRBJ2-7, with 9 nucleotides matching TRBD1. V lost 5 bases to trimming and J lost 3 bases; unmatched junction nucleotides: 17. The V gene's germline CDR1 is SGHVS and CDR2 FQNEAQ. This CDR3 region has 18 residues. The CDR3 reads CASSMSTVFGTGYYEQYF. CDR3 sequence (DNA): TGTGCCAGCAGCATGAGTACCGTCTTCGGGACAGGGTACTACGAGCAGTACTTC.

This clone was counted only a few times. The CDR3 DNA follows: TGTGCCAGTAGTATAGGACGGGACAACTACACCTTC. Its protein is CASSIGRDNYTF. This rearrangement joins TRBV19 to TRBJ1-2; tentatively, D is TRBD1 (6 bases). V was trimmed by 1 base and J by 10 bases, leaving 10 bases between them. The CDR3 consists of 12 residues. Looked up from germline, CDR1 is LNHDA and CDR2 is SQIVND (reference sequence).

The chain recombines TRBV27 with TRBJ2-7; 10 positions match TRBD2. CDR1 is MNHEY, CDR2 SMNVEV, per germline (reference sequence). J was trimmed by 1 base and V by 6 bases; bases with no gene match: 3. The CDR3 sequence is 14 residues long. CDR3 amino acids: CASSWTSGSYEQYF. CDR3 bases: TGTGCCAGCAGCTGGACTAGCGGTTCCTACGAGCAGTACTTC.

This chain joins TRBV19 and TRBJ1-5, with D unclear. Germline assignment: CDR1 LNHDA and CDR2 SQIVND (reference sequence). The CDR3 runs to 14 residues. Trimming removed 3 bases from V and 1 base from J, with 7 bases in between. CDR3 sequence (DNA): TGTGCCAGTAGTATCTACCAAAGCAATCAGCCCCAGCATTTT. Its translation: CASSIYQSNQPQHF.

This clone was detected only once. The V gene is TRBV9, the J gene TRBJ1-5; D is unresolved. This CDR3 has 15 residues. The V and J ends lost 0 bases and 2 bases respectively, with 9 bases between them. CDR1 is SGDLS, CDR2 YYNGEE, per germline. Here the CDR3 DNA reads TGTGCCAGCAGCGTAGTGTTGAGAGGCAATCAGCCCCAGCATTTT. This gives the protein CASSVVLRGNQPQHF.

This clone came up once. The V and J genes are TRBV9 and TRBJ1-1, with a tentative D call TRBD1 (6 bases). The CDR3 is made up of 15 amino acids. The germline V gene encodes CDR1 SGDLS and CDR2 YYNGEE. Trimming removed 3 bases at V and 1 base at J, with 13 bases between. The CDR3 DNA sequence: TGTGCCAGCAGCGAGGGGGGGGCCGGGAACACTGAAGCTTTCTTT. This codes for CASSEGGAGNTEAFF.

The genes are TRBV4-1 and TRBJ1-5; no clear D. Trimming pared 4 bases from V and 0 bases from J, leaving 7 bases between. CDR1 and CDR2 from the germline V gene are MGHRA and YSYEKL. The CDR3 spans 14 residues. This CDR3 reads CASSRANSNQPQHF. The CDR3 DNA is TGCGCCAGCAGCCGAGCTAATAGCAATCAGCCCCAGCATTTT.

V is TRBV5-6 and J is TRBJ1-5; TRBD1 agrees at 8 bases. Germline V gives CDR1 SGHDT, CDR2 YYEEEE. There are 15 residues in the CDR3. Germline trimming cut 4 bases from V and 2 bases from J; bases unmatched to any gene: 5. Here the CDR3 reads CASSKTGVRNQPQHF. The DNA of the CDR3 is TGTGCCAGCAGCAAGACAGGGGTACGCAATCAGCCCCAGCATTTT.

The CDR3 nucleotides read TGCGCCAGCAGCCAAGGGCAGGGGACTGAAGCTTTCTTT. Residues: CASSQGQGTEAFF. The chain has TRBV4-1 and TRBJ1-1, with a possible D match to TRBD1 (6 bases). Trimming cost V 1 base and J 5 bases, with 8 bases left between them. CDR1 and CDR2 from the germline V gene are MGHRA and YSYEKL. The CDR3 contains 13 residues.

This clone was detected only once. The chain is built from TRBV6-5 and TRBJ1-5; 8 bases are a match to TRBD1. The CDR3 is 14 residues long. Germline values: CDR1 MNHEY, CDR2 SVGAGI. With 5 bases clipped from V and 6 bases from J, the junction kept 6 bases outside the gene matches. CDR3 DNA sequence: TGTGCCAGCAGTACATCAGGGGGCTTTCAGCCCCAGCATTTT. Translated, it gives CASSTSGGFQPQHF.

V and J are TRBV28 and TRBJ1-3; D is unclear. The germline V gene has CDR1 MDHEN and CDR2 SYDVKM. The V and J ends lost 4 bases and 3 bases respectively, with 16 bases between them. There are 16 residues in the CDR3. CDR3 bases: TGTGCCAGCAGTTCAGGCTTAAGACACAGTGGAAACACCATATATTTT. Encoded protein: CASSSGLRHSGNTIYF.

This rearrangement joins TRBV7-2 to TRBJ1-4; 7 positions match TRBD1. V shed 1 base and J 7 bases; nucleotides not matched to a gene: 15. The CDR3 totals 18 residues. Germline-derived CDR1 and CDR2 are SGHTA and FQGNSA. The chain's CDR3 is CASSLGGSGRGRGEKLFF. The CDR3 DNA follows: TGTGCCAGCAGCTTAGGAGGCTCTGGTAGGGGGCGCGGTGAAAAACTGTTTTTT.

The rearrangement uses TRBV2 and TRBJ2-7; D may be TRBD2 (6 bases). Trimming left V 4 bases short and J 6 bases short, with 10 bases between. The CDR3 is 12 amino acids. Germline V lookup: CDR1 SNHLY, CDR2 FYNNEI. CDR3 in DNA: TGTGCCAGCAGTGTGATGGGAGGCGAGCAGTACTTC. It codes for CASSVMGGEQYF. The full variable domain, rest sourced from reference TRBV2 and TRBJ2-7, is EPEVTQTPSHQVTQMGQEVILRCVPISNHLYFYWYRQILGQKVEFLVSFYNNEISEKSEIFDDQFSVERPDGSNFTLKIRSTKLEDSAMYFCASSVMGGEQYFGPGTRLTVT.

This chain links TRBV7-9 with TRBJ2-3, with a weak D call TRBD1 (6 bases). The J call may be faulty, since TRBJ1-5 better matches the DNA end. There are 15 residues in the CDR3. Per the germline V gene, CDR1 is SEHNR and CDR2 is FQNEAQ (reference sequence). The CDR3 sequence is CASSPGGGAGDTQHF. For the CDR3, the DNA is TGTGCCAGCAGCCCGGGCGGGGGGGCTGGAGATACGCAGCATTTT.

As concerns this clone: This sample includes further DNA sequences coding for the same CDR3. V is TRBV5-6 and J is TRBJ2-5; TRBD1 matches at 7 bases. The CDR3 runs 15 residues. Trimming removed 0 bases from V and 2 bases from J; junction bases left unmatched: 4. Germline V gene sequence: CDR1 SGHDT, CDR2 YYEEEE. CDR3 coding DNA: TGTGCCAGCAGCTTGGTGGCAGGGGGTCAAGAGACCCAGTACTTC. It specifies CASSLVAGGQETQYF.

The genes are TRBV20-1 and TRBJ1-2, with a tentative D call TRBD1 (5 bases). Germline CDR1 and CDR2: DFQATT and SNEGSKA (reference sequence). The CDR3 totals 11 residues. V was shortened by 5 bases and J by 7 bases, with 11 bases between the two germline ends. Written as DNA, the CDR3 is TGCAGTGCTTCGGGGAGGGGTGGCTACACCTTC. Translating gives CSASGRGGYTF.

V is TRBV5-1 and J is TRBJ2-2, with D possibly matching TRBD2 (6 bases). The CDR3 covers 15 residues. Germline CDR1 is SGHRS and CDR2 is YFSETQ. Trimming removed 4 bases at V and 3 bases at J, with 13 bases between. Here the CDR3 reads CASSPPREDTGELFF. The CDR3 bases are TGCGCCAGCAGCCCCCCCAGGGAGGACACCGGGGAGCTGTTTTTT.

The J gene is TRBJ1-2, the V gene TRBV5-1, with TRBD1 as a possible D gene (5 bases). Germline CDR1 and CDR2: SGHRS and YFSETQ. V was cut by 2 bases and J by 2 bases, with 13 bases left in between. This CDR3 has 15 amino acids. The DNA of the CDR3 is TGCGCCAGCAGCTTCGTCGCGGACACAAACTATGGCTACACCTTC. Protein: CASSFVADTNYGYTF.

The chain combines TRBV10-3 with TRBJ1-1, with D perhaps TRBD1 (5 bases). From germline, CDR1 is ENHRY and CDR2 SYGVKD. V lost 11 bases and J 4 bases, leaving 17 bases between the germline ends. The CDR3 totals 13 residues. The CDR3 loop is CASRAGDLTEAFF. The CDR3 bases are TGTGCCTCAAGGGCGGGGGATCTCACTGAAGCTTTCTTT.

The chain links TRBV29-1 to TRBJ2-2, with a weak D call TRBD2 (6 bases). Germline CDR1 reads SQVTM; CDR2 reads ANQGSEA. V was shortened by 7 bases and J by 1 base, with 16 bases between the two germline ends. This CDR3 has 15 residues. This chain's CDR3 is CSETGDHLNTGELFF. The CDR3 coding sequence is TGCAGCGAGACGGGGGATCACCTGAACACCGGGGAGCTGTTTTTT.

This clone was seen a few times. J is TRBJ2-7 and V is TRBV5-1; the D gene is possibly TRBD1 (6 bases). This CDR3 has 15 amino acids. The V end lost 0 bases, the J end lost 3 bases, and 13 bases lay between the germline ends. Germline V gene data show CDR1 as SGHRS and CDR2 as YFSETQ. The CDR3 region is CASSLVTGAHYEQYF. CDR3 coding DNA: TGCGCCAGCAGCTTGGTGACAGGAGCCCACTACGAGCAGTACTTC.

This chain connects TRBV6-5 to TRBJ1-1; 9 positions agree with TRBD1. The germline gives CDR1 MNHEY, CDR2 SVGAGI. The CDR3 extends over 16 amino acids. Germline trimming cut 4 bases from V and 1 base from J; bases unmatched to any gene: 7. The CDR3 nucleotides are TGTGCCAGCAGTTCCACAGGGGGCGGAAAGAACACTGAAGCTTTCTTT. The encoded protein is CASSSTGGGKNTEAFF.

This clone was counted between two and nine times. The V and J genes are TRBV7-9 and TRBJ2-7; 10 nucleotides align to TRBD1. Trimming cost V 5 bases and J 1 base; bases outside gene matches: 5. In germline, CDR1 is SEHNR, CDR2 FQNEAQ (reference sequence). The CDR3 contains 15 residues. The CDR3 DNA is TGTGCCAGCAGCAACGGACAGGGGGTGTCCTACGAGCAGTACTTC. Its translation: CASSNGQGVSYEQYF.

This clone showed up just a few times. The chain combines TRBV5-6 with TRBJ2-2, with D possibly matching TRBD2 (5 bases). V lost 5 bases and J 6 bases, leaving 20 bases between the germline ends. The CDR3 loop spans 16 amino acids. Germline CDR1 SGHDT, CDR2 YYEEEE. The CDR3 bases are TGTGCCAGCAGTTCGTTCCGGGGTGACGTCCCCGGGGAGCTGTTTTTT. As protein: CASSSFRGDVPGELFF.

The chain is built from TRBV5-1 and TRBJ1-2, with 9 bases lining up with TRBD1. The J segment lost 0 bases and the V segment lost 4 bases, leaving 4 bases of the junction unmatched. Per germline, CDR1 SGHRS and CDR2 YFSETQ. The CDR3 is 15 residues long. The CDR3 nucleotides read TGCGCCAGCAGCATGGGACAGGGAACTAACTATGGCTACACCTTC. This sequence encodes CASSMGQGTNYGYTF.

V is TRBV27 and J is TRBJ1-1; D gene uncertain. V lost 5 bases and J 5 bases, leaving 15 bases between the germline ends. CDR3 length equals 14 residues. Looked up from germline, CDR1 is MNHEY and CDR2 is SMNVEV (reference sequence). The CDR3 here is CASSVFRGYTEAFF. CDR3 nucleotides: TGTGCCAGCAGTGTTTTCAGAGGATATACTGAAGCTTTCTTT.